This entry lists 32 T cell receptor beta chains sequenced from one sample in a study of blood T cell repertoires in COVID-19. The repertoire was sequenced with immunoSEQ multiplex PCR; TCRdb's copy has only in-frame clones and lacks some. The repertoire holds around 200,000 clones, 70% to 90% seen once, with 10% to 11% in the top ten. Specimen: peripheral blood. Every receptor here comes from a human donor with active or convalescent COVID-19. The donor label of this sample is uncertain.

This clone was detected only once. In DNA form, the CDR3 reads TGTGCCAGCAGTTTCCAGGGTGCCGGAAACACCATATATTTT. It specifies CASSFQGAGNTIYF. The chain has TRBV28 and TRBJ1-3, with a weak D call TRBD1 (5 bases). This CDR3 is 14 amino acids long. V gave up 3 bases and J gave up 4 bases, with 10 bases separating them. Germline lookup yields CDR1 MDHEN and CDR2 SYDVKM.

V usage is TRBV14 and J usage is TRBJ2-7; TRBD1 matches at 7 bases. Germline V gene data show CDR1 as SGHDN and CDR2 as FVKESK. The CDR3 has 17 residues. After removal of 0 bases from V and 2 bases from J, the junction contained 10 bases not matched to a gene. This CDR3 reads CASSQDWSRGNPYEQYF. In DNA form, the CDR3 reads TGTGCCAGCAGCCAAGATTGGAGCAGGGGGAACCCCTACGAGCAGTACTTC.

The chain has TRBV24-1 and TRBJ2-7, with 13 bases matching TRBD2. This CDR3 spans 15 amino acids. Germline V gene sequence: CDR1 KGHDR, CDR2 SFDVKD. Trimming took 4 bases from V and 5 from J; bases not matched to a gene: 4. CDR3 DNA sequence: TGTGCCACCAGTGACGGACTAGCGGGAGAAAACGAGCAGTACTTC. It specifies CATSDGLAGENEQYF.

The V call is TRBV9, the J call TRBJ2-1; 10 nucleotides match TRBD2. The germline V gene has CDR1 SGDLS and CDR2 YYNGEE. CDR3 length equals 16 residues. V trimming: 3 bases; J trimming: 3 bases; junction bases outside the gene matches: 6. This chain's CDR3 is CASSDLAGGDYNEQFF. Here the CDR3 DNA reads TGTGCCAGCAGCGATTTAGCGGGAGGTGACTACAATGAGCAGTTCTTC.

The chain carries TRBV11-3 and TRBJ2-1, with 10 bases identical to TRBD2. CDR1 is SGHNT and CDR2 is YENEEA in the germline V gene. V was pared by 4 bases and J by 7 bases, with 4 bases of the junction left unmatched. The CDR3 has 14 amino acids. This CDR3 reads CASSSSGSGNEQFF. The DNA for the CDR3 is TGTGCCAGCAGCTCTAGCGGGAGTGGAAATGAGCAGTTCTTC.

V usage is TRBV7-3 and J usage is TRBJ2-3; 9 positions agree with TRBD1. The CDR3 runs 18 residues. V was pared by 4 bases and J by 1 base, with 12 bases of the junction left unmatched. Germline values: CDR1 SGHTA, CDR2 FQGTGA. The CDR3 reads CASSSEADRGFGTDTQYF. CDR3 DNA sequence: TGTGCCAGCAGCTCGGAGGCGGACAGGGGCTTCGGCACAGATACGCAGTATTTT.

The rearrangement uses TRBV7-3 and TRBJ2-5; TRBD2 matches 9 bases. The germline CDR1 and CDR2 sequences are SGHTA and FQGTGA. The J segment lost 5 bases and the V segment lost 2 bases, leaving 6 bases of the junction unmatched. This CDR3 has 15 amino acids. CDR3: CASSLGSGRWETQYF. Here the CDR3 DNA reads TGTGCCAGCAGCTTAGGTAGCGGGAGATGGGAGACCCAGTACTTC.

The chain employs TRBV29-1 and TRBJ1-2; TRBD1 might be the D (5 bases). CDR1 SQVTM and CDR2 ANQGSEA come from the germline V gene. The CDR3 contains 15 residues. Trimming took off 6 bases at V and 4 bases at J, with 21 bases between the two ends. CDR3 sequence reads: CSVPDGMGLTYGYTF. The CDR3 bases are TGCAGCGTGCCCGACGGAATGGGACTGACCTATGGCTACACCTTC.

The chain recombines TRBV7-9 with TRBJ2-7; 10 bases fit TRBD2. The germline gives CDR1 SEHNR, CDR2 FQNEAQ (reference sequence). CDR3 length: 16 residues. V dropped 2 bases and J dropped 6; count of bases not matched to a gene: 10. The CDR3: CASSLSSLAGGPEQYF. The CDR3 nucleotides are TGTGCCAGCAGCTTAAGTAGTTTAGCGGGAGGTCCCGAGCAGTACTTC.

This rearrangement joins TRBV3-1 (or the pseudogene TRBV3-2) to TRBJ2-5; D is unclear. The CDR3 has 14 amino acids. CDR1 LGHDT and CDR2 YNNKEL come from the germline V gene (reference sequence). V was cut by 0 bases and J by 5 bases, with 10 bases left in between. The CDR3 region is CASSQDVVRETQYF. DNA for the CDR3: TGTGCCAGCAGCCAAGACGTGGTTCGGGAGACCCAGTACTTC.

The V and J genes are TRBV19 and TRBJ1-6, with no clear D. The germline gives CDR1 LNHDA, CDR2 SQIVND (reference sequence). The V end lost 6 bases, the J end lost 10 bases, and 22 bases lay between the germline ends. This CDR3 comprises 16 residues. This chain's CDR3 is CASRLALRGFDSPLHF. The CDR3 coding sequence is TGTGCCAGTAGGCTTGCCCTGAGAGGGTTCGACTCACCCCTCCACTTT.

This clone was counted once. The V gene is TRBV4-2, the J gene TRBJ2-7; TRBD2 agrees at 9 bases. The V segment lost 5 bases and the J segment 3 bases; nucleotides outside the gene matches: 5. This CDR3 contains 14 residues. Germline CDR1 and CDR2: LGHNA and YNFKEQ. The CDR3 DNA reads TGTGCCAGCAGCATGGCTAGCGGGGACTACGAGCAGTACTTC. Protein sequence: CASSMASGDYEQYF.

This clone came up once. The chain recombines TRBV12-3 or TRBV12-4 with TRBJ2-3, with a possible D match to TRBD2 (5 bases). CDR3 size: 13 residues. Between the trimmed V and J ends, which lost 4 bases and 4 bases, there was a span of 9 bases. The CDR3 spells CASSYGLADTQYF. As DNA, the CDR3 is TGTGCCAGCAGTTACGGACTGGCAGATACGCAGTATTTT.

The rearrangement uses TRBV13 and TRBJ2-1; D is perhaps TRBD2 (7 bases). Germline CDR1 reads PRHDT; CDR2 reads FYEKMQ (reference sequence). This CDR3 contains 16 residues. V was pared by 2 bases and J by 1 base, with 12 bases between. The CDR3 protein is CASSLRGGGSYNEQFF. DNA of the CDR3: TGTGCCAGCAGCTTACGGGGAGGGGGGTCCTACAATGAGCAGTTCTTC.

V gene TRBV27 combines with J gene TRBJ1-5; TRBD1 matches at 8 bases. Trimming took 6 bases from V and 6 from J; bases not matched to a gene: 10. Germline V gene sequence: CDR1 MNHEY, CDR2 SMNVEV (reference sequence). This CDR3 region has 15 residues. The DNA for the CDR3 is TGTGCCAGCAGACCAAAGACAGGGGATGGTCAGCCCCAGCATTTT. Protein: CASRPKTGDGQPQHF.

Many counts were recorded for this clone. CDR3 sequence reads: CASSPVANYEQYF. The DNA for the CDR3 is TGCGCCAGCAGTCCGGTCGCTAACTACGAGCAGTACTTC. The chain joins TRBV23-1 to TRBJ2-7; D uncertain. TRBV23-1 is labeled an ORF, and its function is uncertain. The CDR3 has 13 residues. Trimming stripped 4 bases from V and 3 bases from J, with 10 bases between.

This sequence joins TRBV5-5 and TRBJ1-4; 7 positions match TRBD1. J lost 7 bases, V lost 3 bases, and 15 bases had no gene match. Germline lookup yields CDR1 SGHKS and CDR2 YYEKEE (reference sequence). The CDR3 runs to 17 residues. CDR3 region: CASSWAPLQGVGEKLFF. The CDR3 nucleotides are TGTGCCAGCAGCTGGGCCCCCCTCCAGGGGGTGGGTGAAAAACTGTTTTTT.

V is TRBV6-5 and J is TRBJ1-4; no reliable D call. The CDR3 is 13 amino acids. Germline CDR1 reads MNHEY; CDR2 reads SVGAGI. Between the trimmed V and J ends, which lost 5 bases and 3 bases, there was a span of 7 bases. The CDR3 loop reads CASSSRSNEKLFF. The CDR3 region has the DNA TGTGCCAGCAGTAGCCGGTCTAATGAAAAACTGTTTTTT.

The chain carries TRBV19 and TRBJ1-2; 11 nucleotides align to TRBD1. This CDR3 region has 15 residues. Per germline, CDR1 LNHDA and CDR2 SQIVND (reference sequence). Trimming removed 9 bases from V and 0 bases from J; junction bases left unmatched: 6. CDR3 in amino acids: CASTGQGASNYGYTF. As DNA, the CDR3 is TGTGCCAGCACCGGACAGGGGGCATCTAACTATGGCTACACCTTC.

The V and J genes are TRBV2 and TRBJ1-6; 9 nucleotides match TRBD1. Germline CDR1 and CDR2: SNHLY and FYNNEI. The CDR3 runs 18 residues. V was clipped by 9 bases and J by 3 bases; unmatched bases: 15. CDR3 nucleotide sequence: TGTGCCAGTAACCGGGACAGGGTTTATGGTAGCTATAATTCACCCCTCCACTTT. Its protein is CASNRDRVYGSYNSPLHF.

The J gene is TRBJ2-7, the V gene TRBV11-1; no clear D gene. Germline CDR1 and CDR2: SGHAT and FQDESV (reference sequence). This CDR3 is built from 14 residues. V lost 3 bases and J lost 3, with 12 bases in between. This chain's CDR3 is CASSFPGTVYEQYF. CDR3 coding DNA: TGTGCCAGCAGCTTCCCGGGTACGGTCTACGAGCAGTACTTC.

This sequence joins TRBV18 and TRBJ2-1; D unclear. CDR1 and CDR2 (germline): KGHSH, LQKENI. CDR3 length equals 16 residues. Trimming removed 2 bases from V and 0 bases from J, with 11 bases in between. CDR3 nucleotide sequence: TGTGCCAGCTCACCAGGGCGTGAAAGCTCCTACAATGAGCAGTTCTTC. As protein: CASSPGRESSYNEQFF. The whole variable domain, remainder taken from reference TRBV18 and TRBJ2-1, is NAGVMQNPRHLVRRRGQEARLRCSPMKGHSHVYWYRQLPEEGLKFMVYLQKENIIDESGMPKERFSAEFPKEGPSILRIQQVVRGDSAAYFCASSPGRESSYNEQFFGPGTRLTVL.

The sample holds one count of this clone. The chain links TRBV7-3 to TRBJ2-2; D might be TRBD2 (6 bases). CDR1 and CDR2 from the germline V gene are SGHTA and FQGTGA. This CDR3 has 14 residues. Trimming stripped 2 bases from V and 6 bases from J, with 10 bases between. This chain's CDR3 is CASSLGPGAGELFF. In nucleotides, the CDR3 is TGTGCCAGCAGCTTAGGCCCGGGGGCCGGGGAGCTGTTTTTT. Combining the CDR3 with reference TRBV7-3 and TRBJ2-2 gives the whole variable domain GAGVSQTPSNKVTEKGKYVELRCDPISGHTALYWYRQSLGQGPEFLIYFQGTGAADDSGLPNDRFFAVRPEGSVSTLKIQRTERGDSAVYLCASSLGPGAGELFFGEGSRLTVL.

The rearrangement links TRBV5-1 to TRBJ2-2; possible D gene TRBD2, 5 bases. Germline loops: CDR1 SGHRS, CDR2 YFSETQ. This CDR3 comprises 15 residues. Between the trimmed V and J ends, which lost 0 bases and 7 bases, there was a span of 13 bases. The DNA of the CDR3 is TGCGCCAGCAGCTTGGTAGGGAGTAAGGGCGGGGAGCTGTTTTTT. The encoded protein is CASSLVGSKGGELFF.

V usage is TRBV28 and J usage is TRBJ1-2; 8 bases line up with TRBD1. J lost 4 bases, V lost 6 bases, and 7 bases had no gene match. Germline V gene data show CDR1 as MDHEN and CDR2 as SYDVKM. The CDR3 loop spans 14 amino acids. CDR3 region: CASRATGASYGYTF. For the CDR3, the DNA is TGTGCCAGCAGGGCGACAGGGGCGTCCTATGGCTACACCTTC.

The V and J genes are TRBV15 and TRBJ1-2; 9 bases line up with TRBD1. Germline V gene lookup returns CDR1 LNHNV and CDR2 YYDKDF (reference sequence). The CDR3 runs to 16 residues. The V and J ends lost 5 bases and 6 bases, in that order; junction bases with no gene match: 13. The CDR3 DNA reads as TGTGCCACCAGCTTATGGACAGGGGTGAATTCCCATGGCTACACCTTC. Translating gives CATSLWTGVNSHGYTF.

V gene TRBV6-4 combines with J gene TRBJ2-3; TRBD2 agrees at 7 bases. CDR1 is MRHNA, CDR2 SNTAGT, per germline. The CDR3 totals 14 residues. V shed 3 bases, J shed 3 bases, and the junction held 3 bases outside the gene matches. The CDR3 reads CASSELGGTDTQYF. DNA of the CDR3: TGTGCCAGCAGTGAATTGGGGGGGACAGATACGCAGTATTTT.

The chain links TRBV5-1 to TRBJ1-6, with TRBD1 matching 8 bases. This CDR3 contains 16 residues. The V gene's germline CDR1 is SGHRS and CDR2 YFSETQ. V trimming: 0 bases; J trimming: 9 bases; junction bases outside the gene matches: 8. Here the CDR3 DNA reads TGCGCCAGCAGCTTGGCAACAGGGACAGGCGGTTCACCCCTCCACTTT. This translates into CASSLATGTGGSPLHF.

The rearrangement uses TRBV4-3 and TRBJ2-4; tentative D call: TRBD1 (6 bases). Germline V gives CDR1 LGHNA, CDR2 YSLEER. Trimming removed 0 bases at V and 7 bases at J, with 16 bases between. The CDR3 is 16 residues long. CDR3 amino acids: CASSQDPVEQGNIQYF. Here the CDR3 DNA reads TGCGCCAGCAGCCAAGATCCGGTGGAGCAGGGGAACATTCAGTACTTC.

The chain joins TRBV11-2 to TRBJ2-5, with 7 bases identical to TRBD2. V dropped 5 bases and J dropped 4; count of bases not matched to a gene: 7. Germline V gene data show CDR1 as SGHAT and CDR2 as FQNNGV. CDR3 length: 14 residues. CDR3 region: CASSQDGGGETQYF. The CDR3 DNA follows: TGTGCCAGCAGCCAAGACGGCGGGGGAGAGACCCAGTACTTC.

V is TRBV2 and J is TRBJ2-7; TRBD2 agrees at 7 bases. CDR3 length: 14 residues. V trimming: 7 bases; J trimming: 0 bases; junction bases outside the gene matches: 6. Germline V gene data show CDR1 as SNHLY and CDR2 as FYNNEI. This CDR3 is CASNGGSPSYEQYF. The CDR3 bases are TGTGCCAGCAACGGCGGGAGTCCCTCCTACGAGCAGTACTTC.

This chain connects TRBV28 to TRBJ2-2, with 8 bases lining up with TRBD1. Germline V lookup: CDR1 MDHEN, CDR2 SYDVKM. There are 16 residues in the CDR3. V was pared by 8 bases and J by 4 bases, with 12 bases of the junction left unmatched. CDR3 sequence: CASRVDRGNPTGELFF. The CDR3, as DNA: TGTGCCAGCCGAGTTGACAGGGGTAATCCCACCGGGGAGCTGTTTTTT.